The 12 T cell receptor beta chains presented below share a single source sample, sequenced in a study of CD8+CD57+ T cells in acquired aplastic anemia. An expansion of CD8+CD57+ cells by flow cytometry had been shown in patients chosen for sequencing. The use of genomic DNA as template underpinned the TCR beta VDJ and CDR3 profiling. TCRdb redid the calling of the reads with MiXCR, one entry per CDR3 protein. The sample contains about 150,000 distinct CDR3 sequences, around half of which appear only once. Input material: sorted CD4+, CD8+, or CD8+CD57+ T cells (not recorded which) from PBMCs. Every receptor here comes from a human donor with aplastic anemia.

Many counts were recorded for this clonotype. The chain employs TRBV3-1 and TRBJ1-1; D call uncertain. The CDR3 extends over 13 amino acids. The germline V gene encodes CDR1 LGHDT and CDR2 YNNKEL (reference sequence). V was pared by 4 bases and J by 5 bases, with 11 bases between. CDR3 nucleotide sequence: TGTGCCAGCAGCCGTGGCCGGCAAACTGAAGCTTTCTTT. Its translation is CASSRGRQTEAFF. Supplemented by reference TRBV3-1 and TRBJ1-1, the full variable domain reads DTAVSQTPKYLVTQMGNDKSIKCEQNLGHDTMYWYKQDSKKFLKIMFSYNNKELIINETVPNRFSPKSPDKAHLNLHINSLELGDSAVYFCASSRGRQTEAFFGQGTRLTVV.

CDR3 bases: TGTGCCAGCAGCTTAATGACAGGGGGGGGTTCACCCCTCCACTTT. It codes for CASSLMTGGGSPLHF. The V and J genes are TRBV7-6 and TRBJ1-6, with 9 bases identical to TRBD1. The V and J ends lost 2 bases and 9 bases, in that order; junction bases with no gene match: 5. The CDR3 is 15 residues long. Germline V lookup: CDR1 SGHVS, CDR2 FNYEAQ.

This clonotype has only a few counts. The chain joins TRBV10-3 to TRBJ1-2, with 8 nucleotides matching TRBD1. The germline CDR1 and CDR2 sequences are ENHRY and SYGVKD. The junction had 7 bases not matched to a gene; V was cut back by 4 bases and J by 6 bases. The length of the CDR3 is 14 residues. This CDR3 is CAISATGEFDGYTF. DNA of the CDR3: TGTGCCATCAGTGCGACAGGGGAATTCGATGGCTACACCTTC.

This clonotype has just a few counts. V and J are TRBV24-1 and TRBJ1-5; possible D gene TRBD1, 5 bases. Germline V gene data show CDR1 as KGHDR and CDR2 as SFDVKD. With 5 bases removed from V and 1 base from J, the gap between germline ends came to 11 bases. The CDR3 spans 15 residues. The CDR3 DNA reads TGTGCCACCAGTGTTGGACACGGGAGCAATCAGCCCCAGCATTTT. Its translation: CATSVGHGSNQPQHF.

This clonotype came up many times. The V and J genes are TRBV2 and TRBJ2-7; 8 positions match TRBD1. Germline lookup yields CDR1 SNHLY and CDR2 FYNNEI. V dropped 7 bases and J dropped 3; count of bases not matched to a gene: 5. The CDR3 extends over 13 amino acids. Here the CDR3 reads CASKDRASYEQYV. The CDR3, as DNA: TGTGCCAGCAAGGACAGGGCGAGCTACGAGCAGTACGTC.

A note on this clonotype: Relative to the germline gene, one junction end is altered; a read error may explain this. The CDR3 loop is CACSEDRVYGYTF. CDR3 in DNA: TGTGCCTGCAGCGAGGACAGGGTCTATGGCTACACCTTC. The genes are TRBV6-2 or TRBV6-3 and TRBJ1-2; 8 bases agree with TRBD1. Germline CDR1 reads MNHEY; CDR2 reads SVGEGT. This CDR3 region has 13 residues.

Remarks on this clonotype: This may arise from a read error, as a much more abundant clone is one base away. This CDR3 is CASSPSRAGSTKNIQYF. The CDR3 DNA sequence: TGTGCCAGTAGTCCTTCTAGGGCGGGCTCTACCAAAAACATTCAGTACTTC. The genes are TRBV19 and TRBJ2-4; D is perhaps TRBD2 (5 bases). The germline gives CDR1 LNHDA, CDR2 SQIVND (reference sequence). This CDR3 is built from 17 residues. Trimming pared 5 bases from V and 2 bases from J, leaving 19 bases between.

The V call is TRBV7-9, the J call TRBJ1-2, with unresolved D. The germline V gene has CDR1 SEHNR and CDR2 FQNEAQ (reference sequence). The CDR3 sequence is 11 residues long. V dropped 4 bases and J dropped 6 bases, with 6 bases sitting between them. CDR3 nucleotides: TGTGCCAGCAGCTCTAATAATGGCTACACCTTC. Amino acids: CASSSNNGYTF.

The sample holds many counts of this clonotype. The chain is built from TRBV19 and TRBJ1-5, with TRBD1 matching 9 bases. After removal of 7 bases from V and 1 base from J, the junction contained 5 bases not matched to a gene. The CDR3 has 15 amino acids. The germline V gene encodes CDR1 LNHDA and CDR2 SQIVND (reference sequence). Written as DNA, the CDR3 is TGTGCCAGTAATACAGGACAGGGGAGCAATCAGCCCCAGCATTTT. Translated: CASNTGQGSNQPQHF.

This clonotype has a handful of counts. The CDR3 coding sequence is TGTGCCAGCAGCTTAGTGGCAGGTGAAGCTTTCTTT. As protein: CASSLVAGEAFF. The rearrangement uses TRBV7-9 and TRBJ1-1; D remains unclear. The CDR3 is 12 amino acids. Trimming took off 1 base at V and 7 bases at J, with 7 bases between the two ends. Germline values: CDR1 SEHNR, CDR2 FQNEAQ (reference sequence).

The chain combines TRBV5-5 with TRBJ1-1; tentatively, D is TRBD1 (6 bases). Trimming removed 2 bases from V and 3 bases from J, with 11 bases in between. The CDR3 length is 14 residues. Germline V gene sequence: CDR1 SGHKS, CDR2 YYEKEE (reference sequence). CDR3 sequence (DNA): TGTGCCAGCAGCTTCGGGGGCTGGGACACTGAAGCTTTCTTT. Residues: CASSFGGWDTEAFF.

This chain joins TRBV15 and TRBJ1-6, with 7 bases matching TRBD1. J gave up 10 bases and V 1 base, and 7 bases lay outside the gene matches. This CDR3 spans 15 amino acids. The V gene's germline CDR1 is LNHNV and CDR2 YYDKDF (reference sequence). This CDR3 reads CATSRGVTGESPLHF. The DNA for the CDR3 is TGTGCCACCAGCAGAGGGGTTACAGGGGAATCACCCCTCCACTTT. Based on the CDR3 plus reference TRBV15 and TRBJ1-6, the full variable domain is DAMVIQNPRYQVTQFGKPVTLSCSQTLNHNVMYWYQQKSSQAPKLLFHYYDKDFNNEADTPDNFQSRRPNTSFCFLDIRSPGLGDTAMYLCATSRGVTGESPLHFGNGTRLTVT.